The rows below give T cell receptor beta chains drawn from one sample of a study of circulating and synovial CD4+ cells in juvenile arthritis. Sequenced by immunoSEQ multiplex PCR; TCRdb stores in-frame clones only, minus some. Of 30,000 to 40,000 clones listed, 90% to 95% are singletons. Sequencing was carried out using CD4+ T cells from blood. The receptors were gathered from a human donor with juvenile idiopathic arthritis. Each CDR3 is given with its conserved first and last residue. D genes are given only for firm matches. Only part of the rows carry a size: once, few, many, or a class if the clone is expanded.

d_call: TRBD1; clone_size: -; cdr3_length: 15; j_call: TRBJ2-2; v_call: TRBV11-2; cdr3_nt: TGTGCCAGCAGCGCCACACAGGGGAAAACCGGGGAGCTGTTTTTT; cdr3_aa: CASSATQGKTGELFF
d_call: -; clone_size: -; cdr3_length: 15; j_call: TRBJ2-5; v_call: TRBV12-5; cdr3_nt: TGTGCTAGTGGCGATAACACCCCATGGGGCGAGACCCAGTACTTC; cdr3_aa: CASGDNTPWGETQYF
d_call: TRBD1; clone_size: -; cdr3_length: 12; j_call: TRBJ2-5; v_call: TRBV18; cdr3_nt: TGTGCCAGCTCACCTAGACAGGGTAGGCAGTACTTC; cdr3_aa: CASSPRQGRQYF
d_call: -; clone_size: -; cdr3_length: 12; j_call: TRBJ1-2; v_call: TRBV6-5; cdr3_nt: TGTGCCAGCAGCAACAACAGGGCAGGCTACACCTTC; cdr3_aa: CASSNNRAGYTF
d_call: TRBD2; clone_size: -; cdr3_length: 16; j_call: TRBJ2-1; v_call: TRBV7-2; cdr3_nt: TGTGCCAGCAGCTTAGTAGTATCTGCTAGCGGCAATGAGCAGTTCTTC; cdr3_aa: CASSLVVSASGNEQFF
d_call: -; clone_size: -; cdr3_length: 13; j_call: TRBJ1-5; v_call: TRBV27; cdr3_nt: TGTGCCAGCAGTTTGACGGGGGATCAGCCCCAGCATTTT; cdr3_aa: CASSLTGDQPQHF
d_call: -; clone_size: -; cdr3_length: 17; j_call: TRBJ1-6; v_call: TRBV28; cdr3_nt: TGTGCAAGCAGTTTCCTCCGACGGGGGGTTCGTAATTCACCCCTCCACTTT; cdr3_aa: CASSFLRRGVRNSPLHF
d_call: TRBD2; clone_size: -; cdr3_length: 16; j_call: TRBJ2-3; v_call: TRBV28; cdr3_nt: TGTGCCAGCAGCCTGGGGACTAGCGGGAGGAGAGATACGCAGTATTTT; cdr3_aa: CASSLGTSGRRDTQYF
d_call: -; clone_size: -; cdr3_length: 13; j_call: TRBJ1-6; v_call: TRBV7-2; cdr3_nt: TGTGCCAGCACCATTGGACTGAATTCACCCCTCCACTTT; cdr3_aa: CASTIGLNSPLHF
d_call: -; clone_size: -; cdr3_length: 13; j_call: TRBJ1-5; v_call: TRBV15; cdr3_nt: TGTGCCACCAGCAGAGAGGCCAATCAGCCCCAGCATTTT; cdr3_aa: CATSREANQPQHF
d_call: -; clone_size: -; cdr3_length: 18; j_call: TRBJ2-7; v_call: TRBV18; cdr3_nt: TGTGCCAGCTCACCTTTACCTAGCACGGACGCAGGCTCCTACGAGCAGTACTTC; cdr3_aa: CASSPLPSTDAGSYEQYF
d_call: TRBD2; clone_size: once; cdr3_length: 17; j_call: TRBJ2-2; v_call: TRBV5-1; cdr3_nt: TGCGCCAGCAGCTACTACACTAGCGGGGGAAACACCGGGGAGCTGTTTTTT; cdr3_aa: CASSYYTSGGNTGELFF
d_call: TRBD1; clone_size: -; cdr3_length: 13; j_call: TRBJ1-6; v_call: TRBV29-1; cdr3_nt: TGCAGCGTTGCCGAGACAGGGGATTCACCCCTCCACTTT; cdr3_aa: CSVAETGDSPLHF
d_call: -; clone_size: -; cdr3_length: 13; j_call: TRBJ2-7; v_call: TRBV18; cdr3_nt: TGTGCCAGCGGCCCCAGGTCTTCCTACGAGCAGTACTTC; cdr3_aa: CASGPRSSYEQYF
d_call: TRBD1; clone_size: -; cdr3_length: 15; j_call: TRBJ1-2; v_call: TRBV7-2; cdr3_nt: TGTGCCAGTACTACTGGGACAGGGGCAAGGCATGGCTACACCTTC; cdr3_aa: CASTTGTGARHGYTF
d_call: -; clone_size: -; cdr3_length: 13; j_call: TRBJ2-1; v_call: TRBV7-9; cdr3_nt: TGTGCCAGCAGCTTAGTGCAGACGGGTGAGCAGTTCTTC; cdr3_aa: CASSLVQTGEQFF